The next 11 T cell receptor beta chains were all read from a single sample in a study of T cells in localized non-small cell lung cancer (dated by TCRdb to the early 2020s). The library was obtained by the immunoSEQ multiplex PCR assay. The immuneACCESS repertoire file appears here via TCRdb, limited to in-frame rearrangements. These files lack a portion of the clones; in checked studies, under half of the deficit traces to unresolved V genes, and the cause of the others is not known. For this sample the table gives 100,000 to 150,000 clones, of which around 92% were detected only once. The leading ten clones occupy roughly 1.8% of the sample. The sequencing here drew on peripheral blood, taken before any cancer treatment. The receptors come from a female donor aged 60 or older with stage I lung adenocarcinoma.

This clone appeared once. A junction end diverges from the germline sequence, so it may reflect a read error. CDR3 in DNA: TGTGCCATCAGTGAGTTTGTGCCCCCCGAAGCTTTCTTT. Protein product: CAISEFVPPEAFF. The chain joins TRBV6-5 to TRBJ1-1, with no clear D. The CDR3 totals 13 residues. From germline, CDR1 is MNHEY and CDR2 SVGAGI.

The V gene is TRBV6-5, the J gene TRBJ2-1; D may correspond to TRBD1 or TRBD2 (7 bases each). The CDR3 contains 15 residues. Germline V CDR1 and CDR2: MNHEY, SVGAGI. The V and J ends lost 6 bases and 6 bases respectively, with 18 bases between them. CDR3 region: CASRREGARGNEQFF. In DNA, the CDR3 is TGTGCCAGCAGGAGGGAGGGGGCGCGGGGCAATGAGCAGTTCTTC.

The genes are TRBV2 and TRBJ2-2; 7 nucleotides agree with TRBD1. The V gene's germline CDR1 is SNHLY and CDR2 FYNNEI. This CDR3 contains 15 residues. Trimming took 3 bases from V and 4 from J; bases not matched to a gene: 5. The chain's CDR3 is CASSESTGRTGELFF. For the CDR3, the DNA is TGTGCCAGCAGTGAGTCGACAGGGCGCACCGGGGAGCTGTTTTTT.

The rearrangement links TRBV2 to TRBJ2-1, with D unclear. The germline gives CDR1 SNHLY, CDR2 FYNNEI. V was trimmed by 3 bases and J by 7 bases, leaving 7 bases between them. CDR3 length: 12 residues. Written as DNA, the CDR3 is TGTGCCAGCAGTGACGACGGTAATGAGCAGTTCTTC. The encoded protein is CASSDDGNEQFF.

The chain uses TRBV28 and TRBJ2-7; 7 bases are shared with TRBD1. This CDR3 has 13 amino acids. Looked up from germline, CDR1 is MDHEN and CDR2 is SYDVKM. Trimming took 6 bases from V and 2 from J; bases not matched to a gene: 4. The CDR3: CASRVTGTYEQYF. The CDR3 bases are TGTGCCAGCAGGGTGACAGGGACCTACGAGCAGTACTTC.

This sequence joins TRBV5-4 and TRBJ2-5; D may correspond to TRBD1 or TRBD2 (5 bases each). Deletions cut 4 bases from V and 7 bases from J, with 14 bases between. The CDR3 is 13 residues long. The V gene's germline CDR1 is SGHNT and CDR2 YYREEE (reference sequence). CDR3 residues: CASSGGPGTTQYF. CDR3 nucleotide sequence: TGTGCCAGCAGCGGTGGACCCGGGACGACCCAGTACTTC.

This chain links TRBV7-9 with TRBJ2-7, with unresolved D. This CDR3 has 12 residues. From germline, CDR1 is SEHNR and CDR2 FQNEAQ (reference sequence). The V and J ends lost 5 bases and 8 bases respectively, with 13 bases between them. The CDR3 sequence: CASSQGPAQQYF. Written as DNA, the CDR3 is TGTGCCAGCAGCCAAGGACCGGCTCAGCAGTACTTC. The full variable domain, its missing parts supplied by reference TRBV7-9 and TRBJ2-7, is DTGVSQNPRHKITKRGQNVTFRCDPISEHNRLYWYRQTLGQGPEFLTYFQNEAQLEKSRLLSDRFSAERPKGSFSTLEIQRTEQGDSAMYLCASSQGPAQQYFGPGTRLTVT.

V usage is TRBV2 and J usage is TRBJ1-2; D remains unclear. Trimming shortened V by 2 bases and J by 2 bases, and 6 bases separated the two germline ends. This CDR3 has 13 residues. CDR1 is SNHLY and CDR2 is FYNNEI in the germline V gene. For the CDR3, the DNA is TGTGCCAGCAGTGAACGGCACAACTATGGCTACACCTTC. This codes for CASSERHNYGYTF.

This chain uses TRBV4-1 with TRBJ2-3; D might be TRBD1 (5 bases). Trimming removed 1 base from V and 2 bases from J, with 25 bases in between. The CDR3 is 20 amino acids. Per germline, CDR1 MGHRA and CDR2 YSYEKL. CDR3 nucleotide sequence: TGCGCCAGCAGCCAAGTACCACCCTACTCGGTCAGGGCCCTCACAGATACGCAGTATTTT. Its protein is CASSQVPPYSVRALTDTQYF.

This sequence joins TRBV5-1 and TRBJ2-1, with 10 bases lining up with TRBD1. V shed 3 bases, J shed 9 bases, and the junction held 9 bases outside the gene matches. The germline V gene has CDR1 SGHRS and CDR2 YFSETQ. CDR3 length: 15 amino acids. The CDR3 protein is CASSSQMTGGGEQFF. The DNA for the CDR3 is TGCGCCAGCAGCTCCCAGATGACAGGGGGCGGTGAGCAGTTCTTC.

CDR3 DNA sequence: TGTGCCAGCAGCTTGGCTTATGGCTACACCTTC. Protein product: CASSLAYGYTF. This sequence joins TRBV7-2 and TRBJ1-2; D unclear. Germline CDR1 and CDR2: SGHTA and FQGNSA. This CDR3 is 11 amino acids long. Between the trimmed V and J ends, which lost 3 bases and 5 bases, there was a span of 4 bases.